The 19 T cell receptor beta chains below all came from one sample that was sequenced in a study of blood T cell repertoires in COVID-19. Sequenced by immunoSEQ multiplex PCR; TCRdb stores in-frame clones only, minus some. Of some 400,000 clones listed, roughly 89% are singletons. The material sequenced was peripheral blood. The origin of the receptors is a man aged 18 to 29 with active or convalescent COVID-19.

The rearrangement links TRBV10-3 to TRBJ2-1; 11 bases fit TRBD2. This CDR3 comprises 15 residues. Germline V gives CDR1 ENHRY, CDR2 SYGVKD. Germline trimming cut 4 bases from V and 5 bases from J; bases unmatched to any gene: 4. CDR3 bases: TGTGCCATCAGTGGGGTAGCGGGGGGGCACAATGAGCAGTTCTTC. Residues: CAISGVAGGHNEQFF.

The CDR3 loop is CASSQGRRGYTF. The CDR3 nucleotides read TGTGCCAGCAGTCAGGGAAGACGTGGCTACACCTTC. The chain joins TRBV6-5 to TRBJ1-2; D perhaps matches TRBD1 (5 bases). Between the trimmed V and J ends, which lost 5 bases and 7 bases, there was a span of 11 bases. Germline V CDR1 and CDR2: MNHEY, SVGAGI. The CDR3 length is 12 residues.

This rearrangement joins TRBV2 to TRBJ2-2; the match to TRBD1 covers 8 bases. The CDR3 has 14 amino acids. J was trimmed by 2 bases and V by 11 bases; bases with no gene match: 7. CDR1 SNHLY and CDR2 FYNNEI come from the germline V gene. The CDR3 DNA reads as TGTGCCTCTCGGACAGGGACTAACACCGGGGAGCTGTTTTTT. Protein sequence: CASRTGTNTGELFF.

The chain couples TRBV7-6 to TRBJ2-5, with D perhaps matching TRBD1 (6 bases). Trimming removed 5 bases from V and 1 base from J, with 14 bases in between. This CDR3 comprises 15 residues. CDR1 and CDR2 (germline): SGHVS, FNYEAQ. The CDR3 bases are TGTGCCAGCAGCCCACAGGGTTTGGGCCAAGAGACCCAGTACTTC. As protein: CASSPQGLGQETQYF.

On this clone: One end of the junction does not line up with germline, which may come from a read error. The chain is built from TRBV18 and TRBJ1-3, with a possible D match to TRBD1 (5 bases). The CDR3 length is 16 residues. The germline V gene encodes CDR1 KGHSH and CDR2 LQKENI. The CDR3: CASSPRQPDSGNTIYF. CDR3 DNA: TGTGCCAGCTCGCCACGACAGCCCGACTCTGGAAACACCATATATTTT.

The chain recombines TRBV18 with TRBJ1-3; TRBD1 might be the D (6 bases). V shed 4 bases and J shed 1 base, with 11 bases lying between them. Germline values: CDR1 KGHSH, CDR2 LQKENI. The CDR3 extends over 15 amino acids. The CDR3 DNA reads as TGTGCCAGCTCACACCGGGACACTTCTGGAAACACCATATATTTT. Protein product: CASSHRDTSGNTIYF.

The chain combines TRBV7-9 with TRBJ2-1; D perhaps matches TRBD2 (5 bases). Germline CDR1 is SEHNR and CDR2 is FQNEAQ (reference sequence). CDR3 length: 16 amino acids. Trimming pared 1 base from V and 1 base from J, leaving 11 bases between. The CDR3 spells CASSLGRSPSYNEQFF. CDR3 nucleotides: TGTGCCAGCAGCTTAGGGAGGAGTCCTTCCTACAATGAGCAGTTCTTC.

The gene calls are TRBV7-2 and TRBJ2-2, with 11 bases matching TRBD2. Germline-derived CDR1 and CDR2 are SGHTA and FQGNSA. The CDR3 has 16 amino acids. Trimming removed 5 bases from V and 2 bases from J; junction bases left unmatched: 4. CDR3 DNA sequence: TGTGCCAGCAGCCATAGCGGGAGGGCAAACACCGGGGAGCTGTTTTTT. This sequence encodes CASSHSGRANTGELFF.

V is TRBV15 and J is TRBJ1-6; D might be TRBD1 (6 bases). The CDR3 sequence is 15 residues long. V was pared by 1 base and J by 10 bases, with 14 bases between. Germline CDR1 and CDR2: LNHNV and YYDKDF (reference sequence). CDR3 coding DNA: TGTGCCACCAGCAGAGTTCCAGGGGAAAAATCACCCCTCCACTTT. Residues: CATSRVPGEKSPLHF. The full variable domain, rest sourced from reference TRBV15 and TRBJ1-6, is DAMVIQNPRYQVTQFGKPVTLSCSQTLNHNVMYWYQQKSSQAPKLLFHYYDKDFNNEADTPDNFQSRRPNTSFCFLDIRSPGLGDTAMYLCATSRVPGEKSPLHFGNGTRLTVT.

CDR3 sequence: CASSLDLVSSYEQYF. The CDR3 coding sequence is TGTGCCAGCAGCTTAGATCTGGTCAGTTCCTACGAGCAGTACTTC. The V gene is TRBV11-2, the J gene TRBJ2-7; D not resolved. V lost 0 bases and J lost 1, with 10 bases in between. This CDR3 is built from 15 residues. Germline CDR1 and CDR2: SGHAT and FQNNGV.

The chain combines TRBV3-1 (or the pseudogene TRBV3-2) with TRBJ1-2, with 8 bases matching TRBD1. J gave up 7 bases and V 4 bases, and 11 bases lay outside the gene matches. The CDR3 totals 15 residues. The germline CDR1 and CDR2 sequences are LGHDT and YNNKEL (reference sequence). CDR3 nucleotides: TGTGCCAGCAGCCCATCCTTTGACAGGGGTGGTGGCTACACCTTC. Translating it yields CASSPSFDRGGGYTF.

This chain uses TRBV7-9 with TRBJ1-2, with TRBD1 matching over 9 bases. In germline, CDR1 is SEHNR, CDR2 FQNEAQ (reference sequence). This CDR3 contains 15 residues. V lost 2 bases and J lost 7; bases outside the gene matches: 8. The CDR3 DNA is TGTGCCAGCAGCTTAAGCTCTGGGACAGGGCCTGGCTACACCTTC. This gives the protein CASSLSSGTGPGYTF. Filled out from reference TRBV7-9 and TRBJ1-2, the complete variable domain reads DTGVSQNPRHKITKRGQNVTFRCDPISEHNRLYWYRQTLGQGPEFLTYFQNEAQLEKSRLLSDRFSAERPKGSFSTLEIQRTEQGDSAMYLCASSLSSGTGPGYTFGSGTRLTVV.

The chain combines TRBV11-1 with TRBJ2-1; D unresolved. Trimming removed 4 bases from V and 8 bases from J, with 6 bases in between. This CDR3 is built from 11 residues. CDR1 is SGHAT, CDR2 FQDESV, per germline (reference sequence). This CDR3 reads CASSSGDEQFF. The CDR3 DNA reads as TGTGCCAGCAGCTCAGGCGATGAGCAGTTCTTC.

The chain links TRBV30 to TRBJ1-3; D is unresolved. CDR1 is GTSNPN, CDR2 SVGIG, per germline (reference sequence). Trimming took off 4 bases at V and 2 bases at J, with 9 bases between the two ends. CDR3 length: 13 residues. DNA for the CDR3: TGTGCCTGGACGTCCCGTCCTGGAAACACCATATATTTT. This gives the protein CAWTSRPGNTIYF.

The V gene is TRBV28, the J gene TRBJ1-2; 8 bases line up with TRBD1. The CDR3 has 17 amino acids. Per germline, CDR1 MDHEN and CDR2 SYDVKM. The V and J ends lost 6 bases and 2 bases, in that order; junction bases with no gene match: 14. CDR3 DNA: TGTGCCAGCAGCCAGACCTCGGCAGGGGGCACGAACTATGGCTACACCTTC. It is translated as CASSQTSAGGTNYGYTF.

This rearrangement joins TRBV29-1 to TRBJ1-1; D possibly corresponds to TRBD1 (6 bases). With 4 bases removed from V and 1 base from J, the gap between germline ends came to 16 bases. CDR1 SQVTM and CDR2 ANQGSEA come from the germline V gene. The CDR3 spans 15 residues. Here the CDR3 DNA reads TGCAGCGTTGGTGGACAGTTACCTTGGAACACTGAAGCTTTCTTT. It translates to CSVGGQLPWNTEAFF.

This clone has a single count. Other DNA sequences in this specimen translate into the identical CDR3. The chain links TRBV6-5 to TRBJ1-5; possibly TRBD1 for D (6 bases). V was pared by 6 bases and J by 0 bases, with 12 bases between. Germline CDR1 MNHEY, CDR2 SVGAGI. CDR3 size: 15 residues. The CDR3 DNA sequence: TGTGCCAGCAGCCGGACAGTGTATAGCAATCAGCCCCAGCATTTT. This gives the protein CASSRTVYSNQPQHF.

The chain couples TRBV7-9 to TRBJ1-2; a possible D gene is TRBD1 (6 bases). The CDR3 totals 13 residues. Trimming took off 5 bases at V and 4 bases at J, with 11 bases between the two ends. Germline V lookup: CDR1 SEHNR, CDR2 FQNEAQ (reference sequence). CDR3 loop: CASSADSLYGYTF. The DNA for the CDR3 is TGTGCCAGCAGCGCGGACAGCCTCTATGGCTACACCTTC. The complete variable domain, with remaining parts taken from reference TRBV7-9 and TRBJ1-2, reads DTGVSQNPRHKITKRGQNVTFRCDPISEHNRLYWYRQTLGQGPEFLTYFQNEAQLEKSRLLSDRFSAERPKGSFSTLEIQRTEQGDSAMYLCASSADSLYGYTFGSGTRLTVV.

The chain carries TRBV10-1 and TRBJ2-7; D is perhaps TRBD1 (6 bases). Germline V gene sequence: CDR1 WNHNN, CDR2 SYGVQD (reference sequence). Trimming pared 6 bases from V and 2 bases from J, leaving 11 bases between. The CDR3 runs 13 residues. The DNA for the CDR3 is TGCGCCAGCAGCCTCCAGGGGCCCTACGAGCAGTACTTC. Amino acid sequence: CASSLQGPYEQYF.